The 10 T cell receptor beta chains below come from one sample, sequenced in a study of beta chain features in type 1 diabetes. The study's findings and limits: In all four CD4+ subsets, TCRB CDR3 length was significantly, moderately reduced in type 1 diabetes.

These TCRs' antigens remain unknown. All of the isolated RNA was reverse transcribed, so expressed TCRB transcripts were sequenced. The repertoire was sequenced with immunoSEQ multiplex PCR; TCRdb's copy has only in-frame clones and lacks some. Seen here are roughly 730,000 clones, 10% to 15% observed once, and the top ten hold less than 0.025%. Sequencing was performed on naive CD4+ T cells from blood. These receptors were taken from a man in his late teens or twenties with type 1 diabetes.

The sample holds a few counts of this clone. This chain joins TRBV4-1 and TRBJ2-7, with a possible D match to TRBD1 (5 bases). The CDR3 length is 16 residues. V lost 4 bases to trimming and J lost 6 bases, with 22 bases between them. From germline, CDR1 is MGHRA and CDR2 YSYEKL. CDR3 bases: TGCGCCAGCAGCCTCGGCCAGGGTCCCTCACCTGGCGAGCAGTACTTC. This encodes CASSLGQGPSPGEQYF.

This clone was recorded a few times. V and J are TRBV5-1 and TRBJ2-7, with TRBD1 identical over 9 bases. Germline CDR1 SGHRS, CDR2 YFSETQ. There are 14 residues in the CDR3. J was trimmed by 3 bases and V by 4 bases; bases with no gene match: 5. CDR3 coding DNA: TGCGCCAGCAGCCCGGGACAGGGCTTCTACGAGCAGTACTTC. Amino acid sequence: CASSPGQGFYEQYF. The full variable domain, completed using reference TRBV5-1 and TRBJ2-7, is KAGVTQTPRYLIKTRGQQVTLSCSPISGHRSVSWYQQTPGQGLQFLFEYFSETQRNKGNFPGRFSGRQFSNSRSEMNVSTLELGDSALYLCASSPGQGFYEQYFGPGTRLTVT.

This clone has a handful of counts. The gene calls are TRBV14 and TRBJ2-3; no definite D call. The CDR3 consists of 16 residues. V gave up 1 base and J gave up 6 bases, with 17 bases separating them. Germline V gene data show CDR1 as SGHDN and CDR2 as FVKESK. In DNA form, the CDR3 reads TGTGCCAGCAGCCAAGTCTCGGCACCCCTCAGCGATACGCAGTATTTT. It encodes CASSQVSAPLSDTQYF.

The chain uses TRBV5-4 and TRBJ2-2; 7 nucleotides match TRBD1. Germline V lookup: CDR1 SGHNT, CDR2 YYREEE (reference sequence). This CDR3 region has 15 residues. V was pared by 4 bases and J by 2 bases, with 5 bases of the junction left unmatched. The CDR3 coding sequence is TGTGCCAGCAGCACGAGACAGGGTAACACCGGGGAGCTGTTTTTT. It yields the protein CASSTRQGNTGELFF. The variable domain in full, with the rest retrieved from reference TRBV5-4 and TRBJ2-2, is ETGVTQSPTHLIKTRGQQVTLRCSSQSGHNTVSWYQQALGQGPQFIFQYYREEENGRGNFPPRFSGLQFPNYSSELNVNALELDDSALYLCASSTRQGNTGELFFGEGSRLTVL.

The chain has TRBV5-1 and TRBJ2-5; TRBD2 matches at 13 bases. CDR1 is SGHRS, CDR2 YFSETQ, per germline. CDR3 length: 16 amino acids. Trimming cost V 4 bases and J 0 bases; bases outside gene matches: 3. CDR3 DNA sequence: TGCGCCAGCAGCGGCGGGACTAGCGGGAACCAAGAGACCCAGTACTTC. Amino acids: CASSGGTSGNQETQYF. Based on the CDR3 plus reference TRBV5-1 and TRBJ2-5, the full variable domain is KAGVTQTPRYLIKTRGQQVTLSCSPISGHRSVSWYQQTPGQGLQFLFEYFSETQRNKGNFPGRFSGRQFSNSRSEMNVSTLELGDSALYLCASSGGTSGNQETQYFGPGTRLLVL.

This clone appeared a few times. The V gene is TRBV18, the J gene TRBJ2-7; 10 nucleotides line up with TRBD2. The CDR3 loop spans 15 amino acids. Germline CDR1 KGHSH, CDR2 LQKENI. The V segment lost 6 bases and the J segment 5 bases; nucleotides outside the gene matches: 10. The CDR3 region has the DNA TGTGCCAGCTCTCCTCCTGGACTAGCGGATAACGAGCAGTACTTC. Protein product: CASSPPGLADNEQYF. The whole variable domain, remainder taken from reference TRBV18 and TRBJ2-7, is NAGVMQNPRHLVRRRGQEARLRCSPMKGHSHVYWYRQLPEEGLKFMVYLQKENIIDESGMPKERFSAEFPKEGPSILRIQQVVRGDSAAYFCASSPPGLADNEQYFGPGTRLTVT.

The chain recombines TRBV13 with TRBJ1-3; D gene unclear. The CDR3 consists of 14 residues. Germline assignment: CDR1 PRHDT and CDR2 FYEKMQ (reference sequence). V was clipped by 3 bases and J by 0 bases, with 6 bases between them. The CDR3 DNA is TGTGCCAGCAGCTTCGGGAGCTCTGGAAACACCATATATTTT. This sequence encodes CASSFGSSGNTIYF.

This clone was picked up a small number of times. The chain employs TRBV2 and TRBJ2-7, with D hard to call. The CDR3 is 11 residues long. Germline CDR1 is SNHLY and CDR2 is FYNNEI. Trimming stripped 6 bases from V and 7 bases from J, with 10 bases between. This CDR3 is CASRGTAEQYF. In DNA form, the CDR3 reads TGTGCCAGCAGGGGAACAGCTGAGCAGTACTTC.

V usage is TRBV18 and J usage is TRBJ2-7, with 9 bases that match TRBD1. This CDR3 contains 15 residues. The V and J ends lost 3 bases and 4 bases, in that order; junction bases with no gene match: 7. The V gene's germline CDR1 is KGHSH and CDR2 LQKENI. CDR3 nucleotides: TGTGCCAGCTCACCCAGGACAGGGGATGGTTACGAGCAGTACTTC. Translation: CASSPRTGDGYEQYF.

V usage is TRBV9 and J usage is TRBJ2-7; 9 bases match TRBD2. The germline V gene has CDR1 SGDLS and CDR2 YYNGEE. The V segment lost 0 bases and the J segment 6 bases; nucleotides outside the gene matches: 4. The CDR3 totals 14 residues. CDR3 amino acids: CASSVGGTSSEQYF. The CDR3 DNA reads TGTGCCAGCAGCGTAGGGGGGACTAGCAGCGAGCAGTACTTC.